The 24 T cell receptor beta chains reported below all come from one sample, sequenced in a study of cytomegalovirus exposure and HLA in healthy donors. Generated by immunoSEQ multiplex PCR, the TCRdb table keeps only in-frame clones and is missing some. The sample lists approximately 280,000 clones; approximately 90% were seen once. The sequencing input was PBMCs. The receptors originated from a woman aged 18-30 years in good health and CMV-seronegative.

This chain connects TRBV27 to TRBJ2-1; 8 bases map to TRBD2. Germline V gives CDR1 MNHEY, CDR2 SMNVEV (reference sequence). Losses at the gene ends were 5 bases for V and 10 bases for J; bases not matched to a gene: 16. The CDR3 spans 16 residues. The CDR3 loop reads CASSPPTPAGVLEQFF. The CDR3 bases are TGTGCCAGCAGTCCCCCCACTCCAGCGGGAGTGCTCGAGCAGTTCTTC.

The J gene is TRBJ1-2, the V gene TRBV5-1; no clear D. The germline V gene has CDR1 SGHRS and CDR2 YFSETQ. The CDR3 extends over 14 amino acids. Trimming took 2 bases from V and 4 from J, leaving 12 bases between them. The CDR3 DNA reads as TGCGCCAGCAGCTTAAGGCCGGGGAGCTATGGCTACACCTTC. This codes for CASSLRPGSYGYTF. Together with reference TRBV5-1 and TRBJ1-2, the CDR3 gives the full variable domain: KAGVTQTPRYLIKTRGQQVTLSCSPISGHRSVSWYQQTPGQGLQFLFEYFSETQRNKGNFPGRFSGRQFSNSRSEMNVSTLELGDSALYLCASSLRPGSYGYTFGSGTRLTVV.

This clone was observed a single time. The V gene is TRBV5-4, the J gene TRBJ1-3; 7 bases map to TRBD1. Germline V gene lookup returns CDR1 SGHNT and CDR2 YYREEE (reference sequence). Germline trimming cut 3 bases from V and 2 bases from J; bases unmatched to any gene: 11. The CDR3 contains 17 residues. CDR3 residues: CASSSALTTGPGNTIYF. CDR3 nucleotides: TGTGCCAGCAGCTCGGCCCTTACGACAGGGCCTGGAAACACCATATATTTT.

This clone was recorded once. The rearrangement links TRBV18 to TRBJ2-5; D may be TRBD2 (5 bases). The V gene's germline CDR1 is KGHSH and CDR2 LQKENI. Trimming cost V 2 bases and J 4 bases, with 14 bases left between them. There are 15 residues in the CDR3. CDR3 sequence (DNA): TGTGCCAGCTCACCATTCGCGGAGGCGTCAGAGACCCAGTACTTC. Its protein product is CASSPFAEASETQYF.

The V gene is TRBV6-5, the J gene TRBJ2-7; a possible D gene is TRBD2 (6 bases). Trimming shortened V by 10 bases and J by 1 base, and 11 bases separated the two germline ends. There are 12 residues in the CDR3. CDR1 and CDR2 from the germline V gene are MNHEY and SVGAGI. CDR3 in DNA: TGTGCCACCCATAGCGGATCCTACGAGCAGTACTTC. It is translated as CATHSGSYEQYF.

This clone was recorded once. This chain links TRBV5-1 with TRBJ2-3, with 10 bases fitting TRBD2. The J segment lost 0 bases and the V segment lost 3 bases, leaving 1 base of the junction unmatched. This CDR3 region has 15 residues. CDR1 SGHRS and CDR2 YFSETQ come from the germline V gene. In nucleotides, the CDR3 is TGCGCCAGCAGCTGGACTAGCGGAAGCACAGATACGCAGTATTTT. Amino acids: CASSWTSGSTDTQYF. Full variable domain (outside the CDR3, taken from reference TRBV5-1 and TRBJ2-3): KAGVTQTPRYLIKTRGQQVTLSCSPISGHRSVSWYQQTPGQGLQFLFEYFSETQRNKGNFPGRFSGRQFSNSRSEMNVSTLELGDSALYLCASSWTSGSTDTQYFGPGTRLTVL.

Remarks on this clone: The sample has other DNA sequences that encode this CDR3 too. The CDR3 sequence: CASSYGTGGYEQYF. The CDR3 nucleotides read TGTGCCAGCAGTTACGGGACAGGGGGCTACGAGCAGTACTTC. The chain employs TRBV28 and TRBJ2-7; TRBD1 agrees at 11 bases. The CDR3 spans 14 residues. Looked up from germline, CDR1 is MDHEN and CDR2 is SYDVKM. Unmatched junction bases numbered 2, after V lost 4 bases and J lost 3 bases.

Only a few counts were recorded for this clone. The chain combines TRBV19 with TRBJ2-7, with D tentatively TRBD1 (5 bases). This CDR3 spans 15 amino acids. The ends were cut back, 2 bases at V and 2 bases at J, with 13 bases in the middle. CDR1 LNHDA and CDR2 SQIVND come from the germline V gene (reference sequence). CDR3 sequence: CASSIRGPSPYEQYF. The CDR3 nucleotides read TGTGCCAGTAGTATAAGGGGTCCGTCTCCCTACGAGCAGTACTTC.

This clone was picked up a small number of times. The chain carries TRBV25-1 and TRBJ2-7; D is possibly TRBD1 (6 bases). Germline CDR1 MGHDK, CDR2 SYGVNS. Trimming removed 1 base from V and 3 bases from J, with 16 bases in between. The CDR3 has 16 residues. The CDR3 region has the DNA TGTGCCAGCAGTGAATCTGTCACAGGGCCACACTACGAGCAGTACTTC. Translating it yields CASSESVTGPHYEQYF.

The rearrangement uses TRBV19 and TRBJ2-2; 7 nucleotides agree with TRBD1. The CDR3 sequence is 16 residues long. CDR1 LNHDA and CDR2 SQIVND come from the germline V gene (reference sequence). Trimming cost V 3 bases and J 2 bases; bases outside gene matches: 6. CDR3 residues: CASSISTGANTGELFF. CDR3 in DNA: TGTGCCAGTAGTATTTCAACAGGGGCCAACACCGGGGAGCTGTTTTTT.

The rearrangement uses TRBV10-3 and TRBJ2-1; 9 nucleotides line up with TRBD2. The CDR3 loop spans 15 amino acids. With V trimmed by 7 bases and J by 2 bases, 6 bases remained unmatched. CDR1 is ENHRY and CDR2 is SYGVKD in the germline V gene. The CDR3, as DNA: TGTGCCATCAAGCGCGCGGGAGGGCCCTACAATGAGCAGTTCTTC. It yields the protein CAIKRAGGPYNEQFF.

CDR3 loop: CASRLTDGGYTF. In DNA form, the CDR3 reads TGTGCCAGCAGGTTGACAGATGGCGGCTACACCTTC. The V and J genes are TRBV6-5 and TRBJ1-2; D might be TRBD1 (5 bases). The V gene lost 6 bases and the J gene lost 8 bases, with 13 bases spanning the gap. The germline CDR1 and CDR2 sequences are MNHEY and SVGAGI. This CDR3 has 12 amino acids.

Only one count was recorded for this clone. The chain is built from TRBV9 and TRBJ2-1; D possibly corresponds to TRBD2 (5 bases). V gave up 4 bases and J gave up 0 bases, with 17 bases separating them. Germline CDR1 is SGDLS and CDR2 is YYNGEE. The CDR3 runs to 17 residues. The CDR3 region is CASSHGVPGSSYNEQFF. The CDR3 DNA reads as TGTGCCAGCAGCCACGGGGTTCCCGGGTCCTCCTACAATGAGCAGTTCTTC. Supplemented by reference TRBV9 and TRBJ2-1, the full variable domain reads DSGVTQTPKHLITATGQRVTLRCSPRSGDLSVYWYQQSLDQGLQFLIQYYNGEERAKGNILERFSAQQFPDLHSELNLSSLELGDSALYFCASSHGVPGSSYNEQFFGPGTRLTVL.

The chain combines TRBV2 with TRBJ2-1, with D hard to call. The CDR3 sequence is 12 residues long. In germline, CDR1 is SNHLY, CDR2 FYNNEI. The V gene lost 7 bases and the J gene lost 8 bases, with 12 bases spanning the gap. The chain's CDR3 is CASNPGRDEQFF. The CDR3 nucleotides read TGTGCCAGCAACCCGGGTCGGGATGAGCAGTTCTTC. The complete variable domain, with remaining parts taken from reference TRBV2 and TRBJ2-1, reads EPEVTQTPSHQVTQMGQEVILRCVPISNHLYFYWYRQILGQKVEFLVSFYNNEISEKSEIFDDQFSVERPDGSNFTLKIRSTKLEDSAMYFCASNPGRDEQFFGPGTRLTVL.

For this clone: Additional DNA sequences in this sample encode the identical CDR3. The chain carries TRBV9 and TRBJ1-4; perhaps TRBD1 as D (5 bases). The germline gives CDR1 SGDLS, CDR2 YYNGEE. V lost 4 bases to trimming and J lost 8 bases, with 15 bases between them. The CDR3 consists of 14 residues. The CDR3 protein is CASSLGTGGEKLFF. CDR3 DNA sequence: TGTGCCAGCAGCCTCGGCACCGGGGGGGAAAAACTGTTTTTT.

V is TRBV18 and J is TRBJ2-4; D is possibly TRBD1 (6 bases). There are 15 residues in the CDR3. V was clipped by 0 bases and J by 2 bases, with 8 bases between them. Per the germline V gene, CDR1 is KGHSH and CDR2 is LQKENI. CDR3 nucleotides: TGTGCCAGCTCACCACCAGGGGGAACCAAAAACATTCAGTACTTC. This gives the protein CASSPPGGTKNIQYF.

Here the CDR3 DNA reads TGTGCCAGCAGCTCTGGGGACAGGGGGTACACTGAAGCTTTCTTT. Protein sequence: CASSSGDRGYTEAFF. The chain has TRBV5-4 and TRBJ1-1; 11 nucleotides line up with TRBD1. Germline-derived CDR1 and CDR2 are SGHNT and YYREEE (reference sequence). The CDR3 totals 15 residues. The V gene end was trimmed by 3 bases and the J gene end by 3 bases; junction bases not matched to a gene: 4.

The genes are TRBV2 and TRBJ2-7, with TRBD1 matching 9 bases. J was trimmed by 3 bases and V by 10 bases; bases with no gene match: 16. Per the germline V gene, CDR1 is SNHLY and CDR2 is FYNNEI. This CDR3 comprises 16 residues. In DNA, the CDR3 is TGTGCCACCTCGTCCGGGACAGGGTTTATACTCTACGAGCAGTACTTC. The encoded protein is CATSSGTGFILYEQYF.

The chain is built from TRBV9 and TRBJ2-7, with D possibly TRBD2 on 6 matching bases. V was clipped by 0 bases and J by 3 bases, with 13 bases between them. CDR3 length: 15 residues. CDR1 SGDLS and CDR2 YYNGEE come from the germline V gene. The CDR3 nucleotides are TGTGCCAGCAGCGTAGGTCGGGAGTCGGGCTACGAGCAGTACTTC. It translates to CASSVGRESGYEQYF.

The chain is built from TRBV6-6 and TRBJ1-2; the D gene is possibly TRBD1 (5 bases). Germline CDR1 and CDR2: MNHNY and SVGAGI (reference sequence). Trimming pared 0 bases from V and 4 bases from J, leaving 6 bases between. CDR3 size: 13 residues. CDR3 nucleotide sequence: TGTGCCAGCAGTTACTCGGGGGGCTATGGCTACACCTTC. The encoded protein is CASSYSGGYGYTF.

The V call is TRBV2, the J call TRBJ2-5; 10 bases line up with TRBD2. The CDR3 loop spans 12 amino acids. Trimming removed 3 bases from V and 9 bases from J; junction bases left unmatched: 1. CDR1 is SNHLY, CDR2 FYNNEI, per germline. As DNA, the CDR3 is TGTGCCAGCAGTGAGACTAGCGGGCCCCAGTACTTC. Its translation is CASSETSGPQYF.

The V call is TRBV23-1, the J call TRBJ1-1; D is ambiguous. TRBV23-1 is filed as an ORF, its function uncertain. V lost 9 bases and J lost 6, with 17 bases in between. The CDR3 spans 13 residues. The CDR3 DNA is TGCGCCAGTATTACCGGCGGGATCCCTGAAGCTTTCTTT. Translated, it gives CASITGGIPEAFF.

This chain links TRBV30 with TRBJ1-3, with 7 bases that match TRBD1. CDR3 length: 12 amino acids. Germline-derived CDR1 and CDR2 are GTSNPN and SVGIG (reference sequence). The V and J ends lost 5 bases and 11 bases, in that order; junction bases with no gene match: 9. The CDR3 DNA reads TGTGCCTGGGGGGGACAGTCTTATGCCATATATTTT. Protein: CAWGGQSYAIYF. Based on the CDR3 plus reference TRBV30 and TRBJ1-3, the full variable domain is SQTIHQWPATLVQPVGSPLSLECTVEGTSNPNLYWYRQAAGRGLQLLFYSVGIGQISSEVPQNLSASRPQDRQFILSSKKLLLSDSGFYLCAWGGQSYAIYFGEGSWLTVV.

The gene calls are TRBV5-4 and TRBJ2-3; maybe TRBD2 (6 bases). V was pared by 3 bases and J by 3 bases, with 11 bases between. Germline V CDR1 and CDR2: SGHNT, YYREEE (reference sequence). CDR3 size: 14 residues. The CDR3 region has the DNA TGTGCCAGCAGCTCCCAGCGGGCAACAGATACGCAGTATTTT. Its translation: CASSSQRATDTQYF.